Below are 22 T cell receptor beta chains sequenced from a single sample in a study of OX40 agonist ivuxolimab in advanced cancers. TCRdb keeps only in-frame clones here, not all; method: immunoSEQ multiplex PCR. The data hold roughly 60,000 clones, with approximately 87% observed a single time. This specimen was CD4+ or CD8+ T cells sorted from blood, taken in a trial of the OX40 agonist ivuxolimab. All receptors derive from an adult with an advanced solid tumor such as melanoma, head and neck, liver or kidney cancer.

This clone was found once. The chain joins TRBV5-4 to TRBJ2-5; maybe TRBD2 (7 bases). CDR3 size: 17 residues. The V and J ends lost 2 bases and 2 bases respectively, with 19 bases between them. Per the germline V gene, CDR1 is SGHNT and CDR2 is YYREEE (reference sequence). CDR3 sequence reads: CASSFPMGGPVQETQYF. Here the CDR3 DNA reads TGTGCCAGCAGCTTCCCAATGGGGGGGCCAGTACAAGAGACCCAGTACTTC.

V is TRBV5-4 and J is TRBJ2-5; TRBD1 aligns across 7 bases. The DNA matches TRBJ2-7 better at its end, which makes the J call doubtful. Per germline, CDR1 SGHNT and CDR2 YYREEE (reference sequence). CDR3 size: 15 residues. In DNA form, the CDR3 reads TGTGCCAGCAGCTTGGACCCGGGACAGTCCTACGAGCAGTACTTC. It yields the protein CASSLDPGQSYEQYF.

This chain connects TRBV11-3 to TRBJ1-1, with 7 bases identical to TRBD1. The CDR3 extends over 14 amino acids. Germline values: CDR1 SGHNT, CDR2 YENEEA. With V trimmed by 5 bases and J by 4 bases, 7 bases remained unmatched. This CDR3 is CASSQEGASTEAFF. DNA for the CDR3: TGTGCCAGCAGCCAGGAGGGGGCGTCCACTGAAGCTTTCTTT.

This chain connects TRBV6-4 to TRBJ2-3, with D possibly matching TRBD2 (5 bases). Per the germline V gene, CDR1 is MRHNA and CDR2 is SNTAGT. Trimming cost V 2 bases and J 3 bases, with 9 bases left between them. The CDR3 runs 14 residues. The CDR3 spells CASSDRTGTDTQYF. The CDR3, as DNA: TGTGCCAGCAGTGACAGGACGGGGACAGATACGCAGTATTTT.

This chain connects TRBV6-1 to TRBJ2-7, with 8 bases aligning to TRBD2. Trimming took 4 bases from V and 0 from J; bases not matched to a gene: 5. This CDR3 spans 15 amino acids. Germline assignment: CDR1 MNHNS and CDR2 SASEGT. The chain's CDR3 is CASSAPGLGSYEQYF. The CDR3 region has the DNA TGTGCCAGCAGTGCACCGGGACTAGGCTCCTACGAGCAGTACTTC.

J is TRBJ1-4 and V is TRBV5-1; D gene unclear. Trimming pared 3 bases from V and 5 bases from J, leaving 11 bases between. The CDR3 totals 14 residues. Germline V CDR1 and CDR2: SGHRS, YFSETQ. The CDR3 loop is CASSSGSSNEKLFF. CDR3 DNA: TGCGCCAGCAGCTCTGGGAGTTCCAATGAAAAACTGTTTTTT.

The rearrangement links TRBV11-2 to TRBJ2-7; D possibly corresponds to TRBD1 (6 bases). V was trimmed by 1 base and J by 3 bases, leaving 10 bases between them. CDR3 length: 14 amino acids. CDR1 and CDR2 (germline): SGHAT, FQNNGV. Written as DNA, the CDR3 is TGTGCCAGCAGCTTAGGACAGGCAAACTACGAGCAGTACTTC. This codes for CASSLGQANYEQYF.

Here the CDR3 DNA reads TGTGCCTGGAGTGCCTCCCGTGGGTCCGTAGTCGCTGAAGCTTTCTTT. Its protein is CAWSASRGSVVAEAFF. The J gene is TRBJ1-1, the V gene TRBV30; D is unresolved. Germline V gives CDR1 GTSNPN, CDR2 SVGIG (reference sequence). The V end was cut by 1 base, the J end by 6 bases, with 21 bases between. This CDR3 comprises 16 residues.

V gene TRBV4-1 combines with J gene TRBJ2-1; 7 nucleotides line up with TRBD2. V dropped 0 bases and J dropped 4; count of bases not matched to a gene: 6. The CDR3 length is 16 residues. CDR1 is MGHRA and CDR2 is YSYEKL in the germline V gene. This chain's CDR3 is CASSQDREGIYNEQFF. CDR3 in DNA: TGCGCCAGCAGCCAAGATAGGGAGGGAATATACAATGAGCAGTTCTTC.

The chain recombines TRBV10-1 with TRBJ2-6, with a possible D match to TRBD2 (6 bases). V was clipped by 5 bases and J by 3 bases, with 20 bases between them. Germline V gene sequence: CDR1 WNHNN, CDR2 SYGVQD (reference sequence). This CDR3 region has 18 residues. CDR3 DNA: TGCGCCAGCAGTAGAAGGGCTAGCGTCCTCCTTGGGGCCAACGTCCTGACTTTC. Residues: CASSRRASVLLGANVLTF.

Here the CDR3 reads CASSLTLTGSYTF. The CDR3 nucleotides are TGCGCCAGCAGCTTGACCCTGACAGGGTCCTACACCTTC. This chain links TRBV5-1 with TRBJ1-2; TRBD1 matches at 7 bases. The junction had 7 bases not matched to a gene; V was cut back by 1 base and J by 10 bases. The CDR3 length is 13 residues. Germline-derived CDR1 and CDR2 are SGHRS and YFSETQ.

The genes are TRBV19 and TRBJ1-5; D may be TRBD1 (5 bases). The CDR3 runs to 14 residues. CDR1 is LNHDA, CDR2 SQIVND, per germline (reference sequence). Trimming pared 9 bases from V and 4 bases from J, leaving 16 bases between. CDR3 nucleotide sequence: TGTGCCAGCAACCGGGGCAGGGTGAATCAGCCCCAGCATTTT. Protein product: CASNRGRVNQPQHF.

The CDR3 nucleotides are TGTGCCAGCATGACAGGGGCCGTCTCCTACGAGCAGTACTTC. It translates to CASMTGAVSYEQYF. The rearrangement links TRBV2 to TRBJ2-7; 8 bases align to TRBD1. The CDR3 runs to 14 residues. Trimming took 7 bases from V and 0 from J; bases not matched to a gene: 5. The germline V gene has CDR1 SNHLY and CDR2 FYNNEI.

This clone appeared a single time. This rearrangement joins TRBV6-5 to TRBJ2-7; 12 bases map to TRBD1. Per germline, CDR1 MNHEY and CDR2 SVGAGI. Trimming removed 6 bases from V and 4 bases from J; junction bases left unmatched: 7. This CDR3 comprises 15 residues. CDR3 nucleotides: TGTGCCAGCAGCCGAGGGACAGGGGGCTTTTACGAGCAGTACTTC. This gives the protein CASSRGTGGFYEQYF.

The V and J genes are TRBV5-6 and TRBJ1-6; a possible D gene is TRBD1 (5 bases). The CDR3 spans 19 residues. Trimming left V 4 bases short and J 0 bases short, with 20 bases between. Germline V gene sequence: CDR1 SGHDT, CDR2 YYEEEE. The CDR3 loop reads CASSGAETDVSSYNSPLHF. The CDR3 DNA reads as TGTGCCAGCAGCGGGGCAGAAACCGACGTTAGCTCCTATAATTCACCCCTCCACTTT.

The J gene is TRBJ2-2, the V gene TRBV28; D not certain. Germline CDR1 MDHEN, CDR2 SYDVKM. V was trimmed by 5 bases and J by 0 bases, leaving 10 bases between them. This CDR3 has 15 amino acids. The CDR3 region has the DNA TGTGCCAGCAGTGCCCGGACCCCGAACACCGGGGAGCTGTTTTTT. This gives the protein CASSARTPNTGELFF.

This sequence joins TRBV7-9 and TRBJ2-3, with D perhaps assigned TRBD1 or TRBD2 (5 bases each). Germline CDR1 and CDR2: SEHNR and FQNEAQ (reference sequence). CDR3 size: 14 residues. Trimming cost V 7 bases and J 7 bases, with 18 bases left between them. The CDR3 bases are TGTGCCAGCAACCGTTTAAGGGACGGGAATACGCAGTATTTT. Amino acid sequence: CASNRLRDGNTQYF.

The V and J genes are TRBV2 and TRBJ1-2; 10 nucleotides match TRBD1. The CDR3 covers 17 residues. Germline V gene sequence: CDR1 SNHLY, CDR2 FYNNEI. V lost 3 bases, J lost 7 bases, and 14 bases stayed unmatched. The CDR3 bases are TGTGCCAGCAGTGAGGGGGGGACAGGGGCCTTAGAACCTGGCTACACCTTC. This gives the protein CASSEGGTGALEPGYTF.

In this sample, this clone turned up a few times. The chain has TRBV2 and TRBJ2-2; TRBD2 matches at 10 bases. The ends lost 2 bases at V and 4 bases at J; junction bases unmatched: 10. Germline-derived CDR1 and CDR2 are SNHLY and FYNNEI. There are 18 residues in the CDR3. The CDR3 sequence: CASSELAGESVFTGELFF. As DNA, the CDR3 is TGTGCCAGCAGTGAACTAGCGGGGGAGAGTGTTTTCACCGGGGAGCTGTTTTTT.

Written as DNA, the CDR3 is TGTGCCAGCAGCTTAGCGGGGGCTCTCAATGAGCAGTTCTTC. The encoded protein is CASSLAGALNEQFF. The rearrangement uses TRBV7-3 and TRBJ2-1, with a possible D match to TRBD2 (7 bases). The CDR3 spans 14 residues. V was shortened by 2 bases and J by 6 bases, with 11 bases between the two germline ends. CDR1 is SGHTA, CDR2 FQGTGA, per germline.

The chain employs TRBV5-1 and TRBJ2-7; possible D gene TRBD1, 7 bases. The CDR3 is 15 residues long. Germline V CDR1 and CDR2: SGHRS, YFSETQ. With 4 bases removed from V and 2 bases from J, the gap between germline ends came to 16 bases. The DNA for the CDR3 is TGCGCCAGCAGCCCTCAGGGGGGAGATACCTACGAGCAGTACTTC. Translated, it gives CASSPQGGDTYEQYF.

V usage is TRBV13 and J usage is TRBJ2-5; D is undetermined. V lost 8 bases to trimming and J lost 5 bases, with 9 bases between them. Germline V gene data show CDR1 as PRHDT and CDR2 as FYEKMQ (reference sequence). The CDR3 sequence is 11 residues long. The CDR3 DNA follows: TGTGCCAGCTCCTCCCGGGAGACCCAGTACTTC. It yields the protein CASSSRETQYF. Full variable domain (outside the CDR3, taken from reference TRBV13 and TRBJ2-5): AAGVIQSPRHLIKEKRETATLKCYPIPRHDTVYWYQQGPGQDPQFLISFYEKMQSDKGSIPDRFSAQQFSDYHSELNMSSLELGDSALYFCASSSRETQYFGPGTRLLVL.